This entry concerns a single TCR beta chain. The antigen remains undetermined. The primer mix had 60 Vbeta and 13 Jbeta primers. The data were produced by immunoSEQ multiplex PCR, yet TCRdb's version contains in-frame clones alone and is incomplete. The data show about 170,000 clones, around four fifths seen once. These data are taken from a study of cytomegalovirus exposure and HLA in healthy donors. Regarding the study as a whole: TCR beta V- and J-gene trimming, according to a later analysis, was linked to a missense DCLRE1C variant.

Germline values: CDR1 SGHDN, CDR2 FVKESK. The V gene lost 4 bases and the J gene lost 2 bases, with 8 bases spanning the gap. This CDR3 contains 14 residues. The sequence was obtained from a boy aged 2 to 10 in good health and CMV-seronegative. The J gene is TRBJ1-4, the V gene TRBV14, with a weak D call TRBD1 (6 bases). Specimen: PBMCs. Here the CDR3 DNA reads TGTGCCAGCAGCCGGACAGCGACTAATGAAAAACTGTTTTTT. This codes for CASSRTATNEKLFF.